The text below deals with one TCR beta chain. TCRdb keeps only in-frame clones here, not all; method: immunoSEQ multiplex PCR. The sample shows under 200,000 clones, around 80% of them seen only once. Germline-derived CDR1 and CDR2 are KGHSH and LQKENI. V lost 3 bases to trimming and J lost 4 bases, with 8 bases between them. This CDR3 is built from 13 residues. The sample belongs to a study of blood T cell repertoires in COVID-19. Study details: PBMCs, B-cell-depleted T cells, or T cells were the source of the cDNA or gDNA that made up the material.

The sequence was collected from a man between 45 and 60 years old who had recovered from COVID-19. V usage is TRBV18 and J usage is TRBJ2-3; the D gene is possibly TRBD2 (6 bases). The sample comprised PBMCs or T cells enriched from blood (not recorded which). Here the CDR3 DNA reads TGTGCCAGCTCACCCCCGGGGGCAGATACGCAGTATTTT. It yields the protein CASSPPGADTQYF.